The 27 T cell receptor beta chains below come from one sample, sequenced in a study of blood T cell repertoires in COVID-19. Sequenced by immunoSEQ multiplex PCR; TCRdb stores in-frame clones only, minus some. The sample carries about 100,000 clones, roughly 92% recorded once. The material sequenced was peripheral blood. Receptors originate from a man aged 50 to 59 with active COVID-19.

V gene TRBV5-5 combines with J gene TRBJ2-4; TRBD1 matches 7 bases. Germline CDR1 reads SGHKS; CDR2 reads YYEKEE (reference sequence). The CDR3 is made up of 12 amino acids. The J segment lost 8 bases and the V segment lost 4 bases, leaving 3 bases of the junction unmatched. The CDR3 coding sequence is TGTGCCAGCAGCACAACAGGGGACATTCAGTACTTC. Its translation: CASSTTGDIQYF.

The J gene is TRBJ2-1, the V gene TRBV28; TRBD1 matches at 9 bases. Germline CDR1 reads MDHEN; CDR2 reads SYDVKM. V shed 5 bases and J 10 bases; nucleotides not matched to a gene: 12. This CDR3 is 15 amino acids long. The chain's CDR3 is CASSTDPGTGREQFF. As DNA, the CDR3 is TGTGCCAGCAGTACCGACCCCGGGACAGGGAGGGAGCAGTTCTTC.

This chain links TRBV10-2 with TRBJ2-4; D perhaps matches TRBD2 (7 bases). CDR3 size: 15 residues. The V gene's germline CDR1 is WSHSY and CDR2 SAAADI. Trimming pared 3 bases from V and 7 bases from J, leaving 16 bases between. The CDR3 coding sequence is TGCGCCAGCAGTGACGGGGGGCTAGGTTCGAACATTCAGTACTTC. The encoded protein is CASSDGGLGSNIQYF.

In its sample, this clone was seen a few times. This chain links TRBV3-1 (or the pseudogene TRBV3-2) with TRBJ1-5; 8 bases align to TRBD1. V lost 6 bases to trimming and J lost 6 bases; unmatched junction nucleotides: 7. CDR3 length: 14 amino acids. Germline V CDR1 and CDR2: LGHDT, YNNKEL (reference sequence). CDR3 coding DNA: TGTGCCAGCAGTACTCAGGGGGCCGGTCAGCCCCAGCATTTT. This gives the protein CASSTQGAGQPQHF.

This chain joins TRBV6-5 and TRBJ2-1; 8 bases are shared with TRBD2. This CDR3 spans 16 amino acids. V shed 4 bases, J shed 6 bases, and the junction held 11 bases outside the gene matches. Germline V gene lookup returns CDR1 MNHEY and CDR2 SVGAGI. CDR3 sequence reads: CASSFRAGAGVNEQFF. The CDR3 DNA follows: TGTGCCAGCAGTTTTCGAGCGGGAGCAGGGGTCAATGAGCAGTTCTTC.

The chain joins TRBV15 to TRBJ1-4, with unresolved D. V lost 5 bases, J lost 8 bases, and 18 bases lay in between. The CDR3 is made up of 15 amino acids. Germline loops: CDR1 LNHNV, CDR2 YYDKDF (reference sequence). DNA for the CDR3: TGTGCCACCAGCGAGTACTCCAGAGGGAACGAAAAACTGTTTTTT. Translating it yields CATSEYSRGNEKLFF. Combining the CDR3 with reference TRBV15 and TRBJ1-4 gives the whole variable domain DAMVIQNPRYQVTQFGKPVTLSCSQTLNHNVMYWYQQKSSQAPKLLFHYYDKDFNNEADTPDNFQSRRPNTSFCFLDIRSPGLGDTAMYLCATSEYSRGNEKLFFGSGTQLSVL.

The rearrangement uses TRBV5-6 and TRBJ2-3, with 11 bases matching TRBD2. Germline V gene sequence: CDR1 SGHDT, CDR2 YYEEEE. V was pared by 6 bases and J by 1 base, with 13 bases of the junction left unmatched. The CDR3 extends over 18 amino acids. DNA for the CDR3: TGTGCCAGCACCGGGGGACTAGCGGACTTGTTGCGCACAGATACGCAGTATTTT. Protein product: CASTGGLADLLRTDTQYF.

The chain links TRBV15 to TRBJ2-1, with TRBD2 matching 10 bases. CDR3 size: 16 residues. Germline CDR1 is LNHNV and CDR2 is YYDKDF (reference sequence). The V segment lost 4 bases and the J segment 7 bases; nucleotides outside the gene matches: 10. CDR3 sequence (DNA): TGTGCCACCAGCAAGGGGTCTAGCGGGAGTTTTAATGAGCAGTTCTTC. As protein: CATSKGSSGSFNEQFF. Full variable domain (missing parts from reference TRBV15 and TRBJ2-1): DAMVIQNPRYQVTQFGKPVTLSCSQTLNHNVMYWYQQKSSQAPKLLFHYYDKDFNNEADTPDNFQSRRPNTSFCFLDIRSPGLGDTAMYLCATSKGSSGSFNEQFFGPGTRLTVL.

The chain couples TRBV5-4 to TRBJ2-5, with 11 bases matching TRBD2. Germline V gene data show CDR1 as SGHNT and CDR2 as YYREEE (reference sequence). The CDR3 spans 16 residues. V dropped 3 bases and J dropped 2; count of bases not matched to a gene: 6. In nucleotides, the CDR3 is TGTGCCAGCAGCTCGAAAAGACTAGCGGGACAAGAGACCCAGTACTTC. The encoded protein is CASSSKRLAGQETQYF.

This clone was recorded a few times. The chain recombines TRBV5-4 with TRBJ2-5, with 9 positions matching TRBD2. Germline values: CDR1 SGHNT, CDR2 YYREEE (reference sequence). The CDR3 runs to 16 residues. J was trimmed by 7 bases and V by 4 bases; bases with no gene match: 14. In DNA, the CDR3 is TGTGCCAGCAGCCTCCCAGTTGCGGGAGGGGGCGGGACCCAGTACTTC. Encoded protein: CASSLPVAGGGGTQYF.

The sample holds one count of this clone. The V gene is TRBV6-5, the J gene TRBJ1-2, with unresolved D. Germline CDR1 is MNHEY and CDR2 is SVGAGI. Trimming removed 5 bases at V and 4 bases at J, with 11 bases between. This CDR3 spans 13 amino acids. The CDR3 DNA reads TGTGCCAGCAGTCGTACACCTTCCTATGGCTACACCTTC. Amino acids: CASSRTPSYGYTF.

The rearrangement joins TRBV28 to TRBJ1-4; D is unclear. The CDR3 is 14 residues long. Trimming took 6 bases from V and 0 from J, leaving 8 bases between them. In germline, CDR1 is MDHEN, CDR2 SYDVKM. CDR3 protein: CASSSSATNEKLFF. CDR3 nucleotide sequence: TGTGCCAGCAGCTCCTCGGCAACTAATGAAAAACTGTTTTTT. Using reference TRBV28 and TRBJ1-4 for the parts outside the CDR3, the full variable domain is DVKVTQSSRYLVKRTGEKVFLECVQDMDHENMFWYRQDPGLGLRLIYFSYDVKMKEKGDIPEGYSVSREKKERFSLILESASTNQTSMYLCASSSSATNEKLFFGSGTQLSVL.

V usage is TRBV6-1 and J usage is TRBJ1-2, with 8 bases fitting TRBD1. The CDR3 extends over 16 amino acids. The germline gives CDR1 MNHNS, CDR2 SASEGT. The ends lost 2 bases at V and 5 bases at J; junction bases unmatched: 10. Written as DNA, the CDR3 is TGTGCCAGCAGTGAAAAGTCTCAGGGGGCGATGTATGGCTACACCTTC. This translates into CASSEKSQGAMYGYTF.

The CDR3 here is CASSQGGEKWNEQFF. DNA of the CDR3: TGTGCCAGCTCCCAAGGAGGGGAGAAATGGAATGAGCAGTTCTTC. The V call is TRBV18, the J call TRBJ2-1, with D perhaps TRBD2 (6 bases). The V end was cut by 6 bases, the J end by 7 bases, with 19 bases between. This CDR3 has 15 amino acids. Germline assignment: CDR1 KGHSH and CDR2 LQKENI.

J is TRBJ2-7 and V is TRBV28, with TRBD1 as a possible D gene (5 bases). The CDR3 sequence is 15 residues long. V was trimmed by 3 bases and J by 2 bases, leaving 14 bases between them. CDR1 is MDHEN, CDR2 SYDVKM, per germline. The CDR3 coding sequence is TGTGCCAGCAGTTTGAGGACAAAACACGCCTACGAGCAGTACTTC. It is translated as CASSLRTKHAYEQYF.

This clone was seen a single time. The chain carries TRBV11-2 and TRBJ2-7, with 7 bases identical to TRBD1. Per the germline V gene, CDR1 is SGHAT and CDR2 is FQNNGV. The CDR3 is 15 amino acids. Trimming took 7 bases from V and 6 from J; bases not matched to a gene: 15. The CDR3 loop is CASTDMTGSRGEQYF. CDR3 in DNA: TGTGCCAGCACCGACATGACAGGGTCCAGGGGCGAGCAGTACTTC.

The V gene is TRBV27, the J gene TRBJ2-7, with 9 bases that match TRBD2. V shed 8 bases, J shed 2 bases, and the junction held 13 bases outside the gene matches. The V gene's germline CDR1 is MNHEY and CDR2 SMNVEV (reference sequence). The length of the CDR3 is 16 residues. The CDR3 bases are TGTGCCAGCCTTCCAAAGTTACCTAGCGGGACCTACGAGCAGTACTTC. This gives the protein CASLPKLPSGTYEQYF.

The chain employs TRBV5-8 and TRBJ2-3, with D unclear. Deletions cut 0 bases from V and 0 bases from J, with 14 bases between. CDR1 and CDR2 (germline): SGHTS, YDEGEE. The CDR3 contains 17 residues. CDR3 coding DNA: TGTGCCAGCAGCTTGGGCATCGTCAACTTCAGCACAGATACGCAGTATTTT. This sequence encodes CASSLGIVNFSTDTQYF.

The chain combines TRBV2 with TRBJ1-1; 9 nucleotides align to TRBD1. The junction had 6 bases not matched to a gene; V was cut back by 5 bases and J by 2 bases. The CDR3 has 15 residues. Germline CDR1 SNHLY, CDR2 FYNNEI. CDR3 residues: CASSTTGGLNTEAFF. The CDR3 DNA is TGTGCCAGCAGTACGACAGGGGGGTTAAACACTGAAGCTTTCTTT.

The chain recombines TRBV5-6 with TRBJ1-1; D not resolved. The CDR3 spans 14 residues. Germline values: CDR1 SGHDT, CDR2 YYEEEE. Trimming pared 4 bases from V and 3 bases from J, leaving 13 bases between. CDR3 sequence (DNA): TGTGCCAGCAGCCGAGGAGGGTGGGACACTGAAGCTTTCTTT. This translates into CASSRGGWDTEAFF.

This sequence joins TRBV5-1 and TRBJ2-2; D is perhaps TRBD1 (5 bases). Germline V gene data show CDR1 as SGHRS and CDR2 as YFSETQ. CDR3 length: 16 residues. Trimming removed 0 bases at V and 6 bases at J, with 15 bases between. The CDR3 sequence is CASSLGQGYLAGELFF. DNA of the CDR3: TGCGCCAGCAGCTTGGGGCAGGGATACCTTGCCGGGGAGCTGTTTTTT.

The V gene is TRBV28, the J gene TRBJ1-6, with TRBD1 as a possible D gene (6 bases). Germline CDR1 and CDR2: MDHEN and SYDVKM. This CDR3 comprises 17 residues. Trimming removed 4 bases at V and 3 bases at J, with 16 bases between. The CDR3 nucleotides read TGTGCCAGCAGTTCCGTCCGGGACAAGAACTATAATTCACCCCTCCACTTT. Encoded protein: CASSSVRDKNYNSPLHF.

The chain carries TRBV7-9 and TRBJ2-1; 7 positions match TRBD2. The CDR3 spans 15 residues. In germline, CDR1 is SEHNR, CDR2 FQNEAQ (reference sequence). The ends lost 9 bases at V and 0 bases at J; junction bases unmatched: 8. CDR3: CASGERDRSYNEQFF. CDR3 DNA: TGTGCCAGTGGGGAGCGGGATCGCTCCTACAATGAGCAGTTCTTC.

This chain uses TRBV19 with TRBJ2-3, with D hard to call. V was cut by 5 bases and J by 0 bases, with 21 bases left in between. Germline V gene sequence: CDR1 LNHDA, CDR2 SQIVND (reference sequence). The CDR3 totals 18 residues. This CDR3 is CASSGSLIGVPSTDTQYF. In DNA, the CDR3 is TGTGCCAGTAGTGGCTCACTAATTGGTGTCCCCAGCACAGATACGCAGTATTTT. Based on the CDR3 plus reference TRBV19 and TRBJ2-3, the full variable domain is DGGITQSPKYLFRKEGQNVTLSCEQNLNHDAMYWYRQDPGQGLRLIYYSQIVNDFQKGDIAEGYSVSREKKESFPLTVTSAQKNPTAFYLCASSGSLIGVPSTDTQYFGPGTRLTVL.

The V call is TRBV12-3 or TRBV12-4, the J call TRBJ2-3; TRBD2 matches 7 bases. V shed 6 bases, J shed 4 bases, and the junction held 4 bases outside the gene matches. This CDR3 is built from 13 residues. The CDR3 nucleotides read TGTGCCAGCAGCCTCCGGGGGGCAGATACGCAGTATTTT. Encoded protein: CASSLRGADTQYF.

This chain connects TRBV6-5 to TRBJ2-2; 12 positions match TRBD2. The CDR3 contains 15 residues. From germline, CDR1 is MNHEY and CDR2 SVGAGI. V shed 7 bases and J 3 bases; nucleotides not matched to a gene: 3. The CDR3 DNA follows: TGTGCCAGCAAATGGACTAGCGGGGACACCGGGGAGCTGTTTTTT. Its translation: CASKWTSGDTGELFF.

The V and J genes are TRBV28 and TRBJ2-7, with D maybe TRBD2 (7 bases). The V gene lost 6 bases and the J gene lost 2 bases, with 17 bases spanning the gap. The CDR3 totals 15 residues. CDR1 and CDR2 from the germline V gene are MDHEN and SYDVKM. The CDR3 DNA follows: TGTGCCAGCAGGAAGGGGGGAGGGGAGGCCTACGAGCAGTACTTC. As protein: CASRKGGGEAYEQYF.